Included here is one TCR beta chain sequence, with context. Blood specimens came from baseline, cycle 4 day 1, and cycle 7 day 1. These data come from a study of OX40 agonist ivuxolimab in advanced cancers. The overall study: Patients received ivuxolimab, an intravenous treatment, every 2 weeks at 0.01 to 10 mg/kg. Allowance was made for prior anti-PD-1, anti-PD-L1 or anti-CTLA-4 therapy, and roughly 40% had some. Head and neck, renal cell, melanoma or hepatocellular carcinoma were the cancers that dose-escalation patients had.

Germline CDR1 and CDR2: SNHLY and FYNNEI. The CDR3 consists of 14 residues. After removal of 6 bases from V and 6 bases from J, the junction contained 4 bases not matched to a gene. Clones were sequenced by immunoSEQ multiplex PCR, and TCRdb holds only the in-frame ones, with some missing. Here the sample spans approximately 79,000 clones, around nine tenths being singletons. The chain carries TRBV2 and TRBJ1-5; 11 bases are shared with TRBD1. The receptor was derived from an adult with an advanced solid tumor such as melanoma, head and neck, liver or kidney cancer. Sequences were derived from CD4+ or CD8+ T cells sorted from blood, sampled in a trial of the OX40 agonist ivuxolimab. In DNA, the CDR3 is TGTGCCAGCAGGGGTGGGACAGGGGGTCAGCCCCAGCATTTT. Encoded protein: CASRGGTGGQPQHF. Full variable domain (outside the CDR3, taken from reference TRBV2 and TRBJ1-5): EPEVTQTPSHQVTQMGQEVILRCVPISNHLYFYWYRQILGQKVEFLVSFYNNEISEKSEIFDDQFSVERPDGSNFTLKIRSTKLEDSAMYFCASRGGTGGQPQHFGDGTRLSIL.